Following are 14 T cell receptor beta chains from one sample sequenced in a study of OX40 agonist ivuxolimab in advanced cancers. Assay: immunoSEQ multiplex PCR; the TCRdb copy retains only in-frame clones and omits some. This table has 72,000 or so clones, 65% to 85% appearing once. This specimen was CD4+ or CD8+ T cells sorted from blood, taken in a trial of the OX40 agonist ivuxolimab. These receptors were taken from an adult with an advanced solid tumor such as melanoma, head and neck, liver or kidney cancer.

The chain joins TRBV5-1 to TRBJ1-6; a possible D gene is TRBD1 (5 bases). The CDR3 is 14 residues long. Looked up from germline, CDR1 is SGHRS and CDR2 is YFSETQ. Trimming took 4 bases from V and 7 from J, leaving 12 bases between them. The CDR3, as DNA: TGCGCCAGCAGCCAGGAGGGACTCAATTCACCCCTCCACTTT. Its translation is CASSQEGLNSPLHF.

This clone was seen only a few times. The chain is built from TRBV7-2 and TRBJ2-7, with a possible D match to TRBD2 (6 bases). Trimming took off 4 bases at V and 4 bases at J, with 17 bases between the two ends. The CDR3 length is 15 residues. The V gene's germline CDR1 is SGHTA and CDR2 FQGNSA. The CDR3 coding sequence is TGTGCCAGCAGCTCCAGGCGGCAGGGAGGTTACGAGCAGTACTTC. As protein: CASSSRRQGGYEQYF.

Written as DNA, the CDR3 is TGTGCCAGCAGCCAAGAATACGTCAGCGACAGCTCTGGAAACACCATATATTTT. Protein product: CASSQEYVSDSSGNTIYF. The chain recombines TRBV4-2 with TRBJ1-3, with a possible D match to TRBD1 (5 bases). Trimming took off 0 bases at V and 0 bases at J, with 15 bases between the two ends. This CDR3 comprises 18 residues. Germline V CDR1 and CDR2: LGHNA, YNFKEQ.

The chain employs TRBV7-9 and TRBJ2-3, with D perhaps assigned TRBD1 or TRBD2 (6 bases each). The V gene lost 6 bases and the J gene lost 7 bases, with 14 bases spanning the gap. The CDR3 sequence is 13 residues long. Germline CDR1 reads SEHNR; CDR2 reads FQNEAQ (reference sequence). The CDR3: CASSREGGNTQYF. The CDR3 DNA reads TGTGCCAGCAGTCGTGAAGGGGGGAATACGCAGTATTTT.

In this sample, this clone turned up a few times. The J gene is TRBJ2-1, the V gene TRBV11-2, with D possibly TRBD2 on 6 matching bases. The germline CDR1 and CDR2 sequences are SGHAT and FQNNGV. V lost 0 bases to trimming and J lost 5 bases, with 11 bases between them. The CDR3 has 15 residues. CDR3 nucleotide sequence: TGTGCCAGCAGCTTAGAAGGCGGGATACACAATGAGCAGTTCTTC. As protein: CASSLEGGIHNEQFF.

This clone has a handful of counts. The chain combines TRBV6-5 with TRBJ2-6; D is possibly TRBD1 or TRBD2 (5 bases each). The V and J ends lost 5 bases and 2 bases respectively, with 10 bases between them. CDR3 length: 15 residues. Germline loops: CDR1 MNHEY, CDR2 SVGAGI. CDR3 DNA sequence: TGTGCCAGCAGTGCCATGGGGGCTGGGGCCAACGTCCTGACTTTC. This translates into CASSAMGAGANVLTF.

This clone was seen only once. The rearrangement links TRBV19 to TRBJ2-3; TRBD2 is a possible D gene (6 bases). V shed 5 bases and J shed 2 bases, with 14 bases lying between them. The CDR3 length is 15 residues. CDR1 and CDR2 (germline): LNHDA, SQIVND (reference sequence). CDR3 amino acids: CASSVTGTYTDTQYF. CDR3 coding DNA: TGTGCCAGTAGTGTAACCGGGACTTACACAGATACGCAGTATTTT. Filled out from reference TRBV19 and TRBJ2-3, the complete variable domain reads DGGITQSPKYLFRKEGQNVTLSCEQNLNHDAMYWYRQDPGQGLRLIYYSQIVNDFQKGDIAEGYSVSREKKESFPLTVTSAQKNPTAFYLCASSVTGTYTDTQYFGPGTRLTVL.

The V and J genes are TRBV5-1 and TRBJ2-7; 7 bases fit TRBD1. Germline V gives CDR1 SGHRS, CDR2 YFSETQ. There are 15 residues in the CDR3. V trimming: 4 bases; J trimming: 5 bases; junction bases outside the gene matches: 12. CDR3 sequence reads: CASSLTGPSSDEQYF. CDR3 DNA sequence: TGCGCCAGCAGCCTGACAGGGCCCAGTTCCGACGAGCAGTACTTC. Full variable domain (rest looked up from reference TRBV5-1 and TRBJ2-7): KAGVTQTPRYLIKTRGQQVTLSCSPISGHRSVSWYQQTPGQGLQFLFEYFSETQRNKGNFPGRFSGRQFSNSRSEMNVSTLELGDSALYLCASSLTGPSSDEQYFGPGTRLTVT.

This clone was counted between two and nine times. This chain connects TRBV18 to TRBJ2-5; a weak D match, TRBD1 (6 bases). The CDR3 totals 14 residues. Germline lookup yields CDR1 KGHSH and CDR2 LQKENI. The ends were cut back, 3 bases at V and 2 bases at J, with 10 bases in the middle. CDR3 region: CASSPQGQQETQYF. CDR3 DNA: TGTGCCAGCTCACCCCAGGGGCAGCAAGAGACCCAGTACTTC.

This clone has only one observation. The V and J genes are TRBV5-1 and TRBJ2-3; D gene uncertain. V gave up 1 base and J gave up 3 bases, with 6 bases separating them. The CDR3 runs to 13 residues. CDR1 SGHRS and CDR2 YFSETQ come from the germline V gene. DNA for the CDR3: TGCGCCAGCAGCTTGAGGCAGACAGATACGCAGTATTTT. Amino acids: CASSLRQTDTQYF.

The J gene is TRBJ1-2, the V gene TRBV2; 7 bases map to TRBD1. This CDR3 has 15 amino acids. V gave up 6 bases and J gave up 5 bases; unmatched junction bases: 12. Germline V CDR1 and CDR2: SNHLY, FYNNEI. CDR3 in amino acids: CASSPRQTGRYGYTF. DNA for the CDR3: TGTGCCAGCAGCCCCCGGCAGACAGGGAGGTATGGCTACACCTTC.

V is TRBV9 and J is TRBJ2-3; tentative D call: TRBD2 (5 bases). V was cut by 2 bases and J by 1 base, with 11 bases left in between. The CDR3 extends over 15 amino acids. Germline CDR1 SGDLS, CDR2 YYNGEE. CDR3 loop: CASSVPLGGTDTQYF. For the CDR3, the DNA is TGTGCCAGCAGCGTCCCCCTGGGAGGCACAGATACGCAGTATTTT.

CDR3 sequence reads: CASGELSPEQFF. CDR3 sequence (DNA): TGCGCCAGCGGGGAACTTAGTCCTGAGCAGTTCTTC. The chain joins TRBV5-1 to TRBJ2-1; D not resolved. Deletions cut 7 bases from V and 9 bases from J, with 14 bases between. Germline V lookup: CDR1 SGHRS, CDR2 YFSETQ. The length of the CDR3 is 12 residues.

V and J are TRBV5-4 and TRBJ1-6, with D possibly matching TRBD1 (5 bases). The CDR3 has 16 residues. Per germline, CDR1 SGHNT and CDR2 YYREEE (reference sequence). V shed 9 bases and J shed 2 bases, with 18 bases lying between them. The CDR3 spells CATAGWGGTYNSPLHF. The CDR3 nucleotides read TGTGCCACCGCGGGGTGGGGGGGAACCTATAATTCACCCCTCCACTTT. Full variable domain (rest looked up from reference TRBV5-4 and TRBJ1-6): ETGVTQSPTHLIKTRGQQVTLRCSSQSGHNTVSWYQQALGQGPQFIFQYYREEENGRGNFPPRFSGLQFPNYSSELNVNALELDDSALYLCATAGWGGTYNSPLHFGNGTRLTVT.